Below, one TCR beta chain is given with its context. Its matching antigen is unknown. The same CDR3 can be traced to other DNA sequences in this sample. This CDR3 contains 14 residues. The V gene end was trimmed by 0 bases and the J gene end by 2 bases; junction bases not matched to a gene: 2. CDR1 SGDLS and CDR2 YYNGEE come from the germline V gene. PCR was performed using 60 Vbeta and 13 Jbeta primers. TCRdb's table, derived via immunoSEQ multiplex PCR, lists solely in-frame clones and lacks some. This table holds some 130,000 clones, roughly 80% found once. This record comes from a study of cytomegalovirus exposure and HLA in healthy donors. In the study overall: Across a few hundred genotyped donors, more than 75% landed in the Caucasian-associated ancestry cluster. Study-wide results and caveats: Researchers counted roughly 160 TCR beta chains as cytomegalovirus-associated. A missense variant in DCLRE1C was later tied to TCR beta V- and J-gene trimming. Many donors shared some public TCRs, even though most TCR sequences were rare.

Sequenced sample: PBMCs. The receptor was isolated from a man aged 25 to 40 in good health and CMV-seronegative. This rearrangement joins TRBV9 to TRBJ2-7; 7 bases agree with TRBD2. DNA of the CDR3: TGTGCCAGCAGCGTAGGGGGGGGTACCTACGAGCAGTACTTC. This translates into CASSVGGGTYEQYF.